These 10 T cell receptor beta chains came from one sample sequenced in a study of T cells in women clearing cervical HPV infection. This table comes from immunoSEQ multiplex PCR, and its TCRdb copy is limited to in-frame clones, with some not included. The sample's table shows about 20,000 clones. The sequenced sample consisted of blood buffy coat. The receptors were gathered from a woman between 18 and 69 years old with a cervical HPV16 infection that either progressed to CIN3+ or cleared (not recorded which).

As concerns this clone: The read gets to within 3 residues of the CDR3 end, and the germline J gene fills in the rest. The rearrangement joins TRBV7-2 to TRBJ2-7; possible D gene TRBD2, 7 bases. From germline, CDR1 is SGHTA and CDR2 FQGNSA. The CDR3 loop spans 15 amino acids. V was pared by 1 base and J by 3 bases, with 13 bases between. Partial CDR3 DNA: TGTGCCAGCAGCTTAGTGGCGGGGGCGTACTACGAG. It encodes CASSLVAGAYYE. The CDR3 in its entirety is CASSLVAGAYYEQYF.

Notes on this clone: The read finishes 3 residues shy of the CDR3 end, and the germline J gene is used to complete it. The V gene is TRBV7-8, the J gene TRBJ2-2, with TRBD2 identical over 11 bases. Trimming at V came to 8 bases and at J to 7 bases, leaving 12 bases not matched to a gene. This CDR3 comprises 16 residues. From germline, CDR1 is SGHVS and CDR2 FQNEAQ. The CDR3 region is CASQRSTSGTVGELFF. The sequenced CDR3 bases are TGTGCCAGCCAAAGATCGACTAGCGGGACTGTCGGGGAG.

A word on this clone: The read ends 3 residues early relative to the CDR3; the germline J gene fills the gap. This chain joins TRBV10-2 and TRBJ1-2; possible D gene TRBD1, 6 bases. The CDR3 totals 13 residues. Germline CDR1 WSHSY, CDR2 SAAADI. V was clipped by 8 bases and J by 5 bases, with 15 bases between them. Incomplete CDR3 DNA: TGCGCCAGCTCTCCGGGGGGGCCTTATGGC. Translating it yields CASSPGGPYG. The whole CDR3 protein is CASSPGGPYGYTF.

Concerning this clone itself: Read data end 3 residues before the CDR3 end; the end is taken from the germline J gene. The chain uses TRBV11-2 and TRBJ2-4; no clear D gene. Germline CDR1 SGHAT, CDR2 FQNNGV. The CDR3 is 11 amino acids. Trimming took 3 bases from V and 7 from J, leaving 4 bases between them. CDR3 residues: CASSFSNIQYF. The part of the CDR3 DNA that was read is TGTGCCAGCAGCTTCTCCAACATT.

Comments on this clone: The CDR3 end is not reached by the read, which stops 3 residues before it; the germline J gene fills it in. J is TRBJ2-7 and V is TRBV5-1, with D tentatively TRBD2 (5 bases). The CDR3 spans 14 residues. Trimming stripped 0 bases from V and 4 bases from J, with 11 bases between. The germline gives CDR1 SGHRS, CDR2 YFSETQ. The DNA read from the CDR3 is TGCGCCAGCAGCTTGGCGGGGAATTTTTACGAG. It is translated as CASSLAGNFYE. The full CDR3 protein is CASSLAGNFYEQYF.

A remark on this clone: The read terminates 3 residues before the CDR3 end, so the remaining end is supplied by the germline J gene. The J gene is TRBJ1-6, the V gene TRBV2; the D is unclear. Trimming took 6 bases from V and 9 from J, leaving 15 bases between them. This CDR3 has 14 amino acids. CDR1 is SNHLY and CDR2 is FYNNEI in the germline V gene. CDR3: CASSEALSGSPLHF. CDR3 DNA (partial): TGTGCCAGCAGCGAGGCTTTAAGCGGTTCACCC.

With respect to this clone: Coverage ceases 3 residues before the CDR3 finishes, and the germline J gene fills in the end. This sequence joins TRBV7-2 and TRBJ2-2; 7 nucleotides align to TRBD2. The V gene's germline CDR1 is SGHTA and CDR2 FQGNSA. V gave up 7 bases and J gave up 7 bases; unmatched junction bases: 12. The CDR3 covers 15 residues. The DNA read from the CDR3 is TGTGCCAGCACCCCCGGGGTTGGGGGGGACGGGGAG. It yields the protein CASTPGVGGDGE. The whole CDR3 protein reads CASTPGVGGDGELFF.

On this clone itself: The CDR3 end is not reached by the read, which stops 3 residues before it; the germline J gene fills it in. The chain links TRBV6-2 or TRBV6-3 to TRBJ2-1; D is possibly TRBD2 (5 bases). Looked up from germline, CDR1 is MNHEY and CDR2 is SVGEGT. The CDR3 spans 12 residues. V lost 0 bases and J lost 8, with 5 bases in between. CDR3 DNA (partial): TGTGCCAGCAGTTACTCGCGGGATGAG. Its translation is CASSYSRDE. The whole CDR3 is CASSYSRDEQFF.

The part of the CDR3 DNA that was read is TGCGCCAGCAGTTTGGGGAGGACGGGGAACATGAACACTGAA. Translating it yields CASSLGRTGNMNTE. The full CDR3 reads CASSLGRTGNMNTEAFF. This chain links TRBV10-1 with TRBJ1-1; D remains unclear. The read gets to within 3 residues of the CDR3 end, and the germline J gene fills in the rest. CDR3 length: 17 residues. V was shortened by 5 bases and J by 0 bases, with 19 bases between the two germline ends. Germline CDR1 WNHNN, CDR2 SYGVQD (reference sequence).

For this clone: The DNA ends 3 residues before the CDR3 does, and the rest of the CDR3 is filled in from the germline J gene. The gene calls are TRBV19 and TRBJ2-4; 9 bases agree with TRBD1. Germline V gene lookup returns CDR1 LNHDA and CDR2 SQIVND (reference sequence). CDR3 size: 13 residues. The CDR3 reads CASRQQGAEIQYF. CDR3 bases read: TGTGCCAGCAGACAACAGGGGGCAGAAATT.